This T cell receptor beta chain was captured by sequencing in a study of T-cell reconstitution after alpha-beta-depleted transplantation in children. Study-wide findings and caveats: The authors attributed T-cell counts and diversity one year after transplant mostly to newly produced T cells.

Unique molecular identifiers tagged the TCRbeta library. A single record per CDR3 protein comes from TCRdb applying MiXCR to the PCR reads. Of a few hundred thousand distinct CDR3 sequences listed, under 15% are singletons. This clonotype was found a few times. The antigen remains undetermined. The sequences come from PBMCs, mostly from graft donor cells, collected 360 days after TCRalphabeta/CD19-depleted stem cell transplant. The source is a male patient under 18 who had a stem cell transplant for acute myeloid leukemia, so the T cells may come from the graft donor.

This CDR3 reads CSAEVPGSYEQYF. The CDR3 bases are TGCAGTGCCGAGGTGCCCGGTTCCTACGAGCAGTACTTC. V is TRBV20-1 and J is TRBJ2-7; no clear D. CDR1 is DFQATT and CDR2 is SNEGSKA in the germline V gene (reference sequence). The ends were cut back, 6 bases at V and 1 base at J, with 13 bases in the middle. The CDR3 is 13 residues long.